These T cell receptor beta chains were read from a single sample in a study of T cells in Graves' hyperthyroidism and ophthalmopathy. Each CDR3 protein is one row after TCRdb ran MiXCR on the multiplex PCR reads. The sample lists 460,000 or so distinct CDR3 sequences; over 13% were seen once. The sequencing sample was made of blood. These receptor sequences come from a woman between 18 and 30 years old with Graves' hyperthyroidism. CDR3s include the opening cysteine and the closing phenylalanine or tryptophan. D genes are given only for firm matches. Not every row has a clone size; where given, it reads once, few, many or a size class.

v_gene	d_gene	abundance	j_gene	CDR3nt	CDR3aa
TRBV4-1	-	many	TRBJ2-7	TGCGCCAGCAGCCCTACTCGGGGCCCGCGGGAGCAGTACTTC	CASSPTRGPREQYF
TRBV24-1	TRBD1	many	TRBJ2-5	TGTGCCACCAGCCGAGATGGGACAGAAGAGACCCAGTACTTC	CATSRDGTEETQYF
TRBV5-5	TRBD2	few	TRBJ2-3	TGTGCCAGCAGCTTTAGCGGGATGGGGACAGATACGCAGTATTTT	CASSFSGMGTDTQYF
TRBV5-1	TRBD2	many	TRBJ2-7	TGCGCCAGCAGCTCCCGGGGGGGAGAATCCTACGAGCAGTACTTC	CASSSRGGESYEQYF
TRBV30	-	many	TRBJ1-1	TGTGCCTGGAGTGGAGGGGGCACTGAAGCTTTCTTT	CAWSGGGTEAFF
TRBV5-8	-	few	TRBJ2-5	TGTGCCAGCAGTTTTACCGGGGCCTCCTTCCAAGAGACCCAGTACTTC	CASSFTGASFQETQYF
TRBV9	TRBD2	few	TRBJ2-1	TGTGCCAGCAGCAGTAGCGGGGCGGTCTACAATGAGCAGTTCTTC	CASSSSGAVYNEQFF
TRBV7-9	-	few	TRBJ1-2	TGTGCCAGCAGCCAAGGAGGCGGGGACTACACCTTC	CASSQGGGDYTF
TRBV12-3/TRBV12-4	-	many	TRBJ1-5	TGTGCCAGCAGTCCGAAGTCTTTAGTGGATCAGCCCCAGCATTTT	CASSPKSLVDQPQHF
TRBV5-4	TRBD2	-	TRBJ2-3	TGTGCCAGCAGCTTGGTCGGGAGGGACCTCACAGATACGCAGTATTTT	CASSLVGRDLTDTQYF
TRBV29-1	TRBD2	many	TRBJ2-7	TGCAGCGTTGGGGACGGGACTAGCGCGACGCAGCAGTACTTC	CSVGDGTSATQQYF
TRBV12-3/TRBV12-4	TRBD2	few	TRBJ2-1	TGTGCCAGCAGTTTACTTAGCGGGAAAGGGAATGAGCAGTTCTTC	CASSLLSGKGNEQFF
TRBV6-6	-	few	TRBJ1-5	TGTGCCAGCAGTTACTCCGACAGGAGCAATCAGCCCCAGCATTTT	CASSYSDRSNQPQHF
TRBV24-1	-	-	TRBJ2-3	TGTGCCACCAGTGATCCCGTCGGAGGGCCAAGGGATACGCAGTATTTT	CATSDPVGGPRDTQYF
TRBV5-8	-	many	TRBJ1-1	TGTGCCAGCAGCTGGATTGGGGGATTGGTTGAAGCTTTCTTT	CASSWIGGLVEAFF
TRBV10-2	-	-	TRBJ1-4	TGCGCCAGCAGACCCGACAGGATTCACACTAATGAAAAACTGTTTTTT	CASRPDRIHTNEKLFF
TRBV3-1	-	-	TRBJ2-7	TGTGCCAGCAGCATGGACACTTACTACGAGCAGTACTTC	CASSMDTYYEQYF
TRBV2	-	many	TRBJ1-1	TGTGCCAGCAGTGAAGGAGGAGGAGCGGGGACTGAAGCTTTCTTT	CASSEGGGAGTEAFF
TRBV14	-	few	TRBJ2-3	TGTGCCAGCAGCCGGCCCCTGAGAAGGACTAGCACAGATACGCAGTATTTT	CASSRPLRRTSTDTQYF
TRBV3-1	-	few	TRBJ2-1	TGTGCCAGCAGCCAAGAACGGGAGTTGTACAATGAGCAGTTCTTC	CASSQERELYNEQFF
TRBV12-3/TRBV12-4	TRBD1	few	TRBJ1-3	TGTGCCAGCAGTTTAGGAGGGGGCACGTCTGGAAACACCATATATTTT	CASSLGGGTSGNTIYF
TRBV3-1	TRBD1	many	TRBJ2-7	TGTGCCAGCAGCCAAGCAGTCGGACAGGGGTACTACGAGCAGTACTTC	CASSQAVGQGYYEQYF
TRBV5-1	-	many	TRBJ1-3	TGCGCCAGCAGCTTAGGACAGTCCGTCCTCGGTGGAAACACCATATATTTT	CASSLGQSVLGGNTIYF
TRBV10-3	-	-	TRBJ2-3	TGTGCCATCAGTGAGTCTCACACAGATACGCAGTATTTT	CAISESHTDTQYF
TRBV29-1	-	many	TRBJ2-3	TGCAGCGTTGAGGGGGGCCACCTCACAGATACGCAGTATTTT	CSVEGGHLTDTQYF
TRBV7-3	-	many	TRBJ1-1	TGTGCCAGCAGGCCGACTGCTGGCGTGAACACTGAAGCTTTCTTT	CASRPTAGVNTEAFF
TRBV20-1	TRBD2	few	TRBJ2-2	TGCAGTGCTGGAAGGACTAGCGGGACCGGGGAGCTGTTTTTT	CSAGRTSGTGELFF
TRBV10-3	TRBD1	many	TRBJ1-4	TGTGCCATCAGCCCCGGGACAGGAACAACTAATGAAAAACTGTTTTTT	CAISPGTGTTNEKLFF
TRBV7-7	TRBD2	many	TRBJ2-2	TGTGCTAGCAGGCCAGCGGGAGCGACCGGGGAGCTGTTTTTT	CASRPAGATGELFF
TRBV6-2/TRBV6-3	-	few	TRBJ2-1	TGTGCCAGCATCCACGGTGGGGGAGAAGACGCGAGAGAGCAGTTCTTC	CASIHGGGEDAREQFF
TRBV27	TRBD2	few	TRBJ2-2	TGTGCCAGCACCACCCGAGGGACTAGCGGGAGGCCGGGCACCGGGGAGCTGTTTTTT	CASTTRGTSGRPGTGELFF
TRBV4-1	-	many	TRBJ1-1	TGCGCCAGCAGCCCCCCTGGGTGGGACACTGAAGCTTTCTTT	CASSPPGWDTEAFF
TRBV11-3	-	many	TRBJ2-1	TGTGCCAGCAGCTTAGATAGTACTGGGGTAGAGGGCAATGAGCAGTTCTTC	CASSLDSTGVEGNEQFF
TRBV12-3/TRBV12-4	TRBD1	many	TRBJ2-7	TGTGCCGGCAGCTCCCCCGGGACAGGGTTATGCGAGCAGTACTTC	CAGSSPGTGLCEQYF
TRBV7-3	TRBD2	many	TRBJ2-6	TGTGCCAGCAGCTTAAGCCTAGCGGGACAACCTGGGGCCAACGTCCTGACTTTC	CASSLSLAGQPGANVLTF
TRBV5-1	-	many	TRBJ2-3	TGCGCCAGCAGCGATACAGGGCAGATCACAGATACGCAGTATTTT	CASSDTGQITDTQYF